These 10 T cell receptor beta chains were sequenced from one sample in a study of naive and memory T cell subsets. Two oligonucleotides, mixed equimolar, formed the beta constant-region primer covering TRBC1 and TRBC2. TCRdb reanalysed the UMI-ligation and nested PCR reads using MiXCR and keeps one entry per CDR3 protein. There are approximately 140,000 distinct CDR3 sequences in the sample; about 17% occur only once, and about 0.13% lies in the top ten. Sequenced sample: naive CD4+ T cells from blood. These receptor sequences come from a human donor in good health.

This clonotype has a count of ten or more. The genes are TRBV28 and TRBJ2-5, with a tentative D call TRBD1 (5 bases). This CDR3 region has 14 residues. Germline V lookup: CDR1 MDHEN, CDR2 SYDVKM. With 5 bases removed from V and 2 bases from J, the gap between germline ends came to 12 bases. The CDR3 nucleotides are TGTGCCAGCAGTCTCGACAGAGGACAAGAGACCCAGTACTTC. As protein: CASSLDRGQETQYF.

In its sample, this clonotype was seen a few times. The chain employs TRBV5-1 and TRBJ2-7; D not resolved. The V gene lost 2 bases and the J gene lost 6 bases, with 12 bases spanning the gap. CDR1 SGHRS and CDR2 YFSETQ come from the germline V gene. The CDR3 runs 13 residues. Here the CDR3 reads CASSLRGDAEQYF. The DNA of the CDR3 is TGCGCCAGCAGCTTACGAGGTGATGCCGAGCAGTACTTC.

CDR3 sequence: CASRRVNEKLFF. The CDR3 DNA follows: TGTGCCAGCAGAAGGGTTAATGAAAAACTGTTTTTT. The chain has TRBV6-5 and TRBJ1-4; D not resolved. The CDR3 extends over 12 amino acids. V lost 6 bases, J lost 4 bases, and 6 bases lay in between. In germline, CDR1 is MNHEY, CDR2 SVGAGI.

The V call is TRBV20-1, the J call TRBJ2-1, with TRBD1 matching 8 bases. Trimming took 0 bases from V and 9 from J; bases not matched to a gene: 7. Germline assignment: CDR1 DFQATT and CDR2 SNEGSKA (reference sequence). This CDR3 is 14 amino acids long. The CDR3 nucleotides read TGCAGTGCTAGAGATCGGACAGGGAGAATTGAGCAGTTCTTC. This codes for CSARDRTGRIEQFF.

The CDR3, as DNA: TGTGCCAGCAGTTACTCCCTACTACTGACAAGAGCGATAGGCAATCAGCCCCAGCATTTT. This gives the protein CASSYSLLLTRAIGNQPQHF. The chain carries TRBV6-2 or TRBV6-3 and TRBJ1-5; no clear D. CDR1 MNHEY and CDR2 SVGEGT come from the germline V gene. The CDR3 is made up of 20 amino acids. V was pared by 0 bases and J by 2 bases, with 23 bases between.

The gene calls are TRBV9 and TRBJ2-3; no reliable D call. The CDR3 is 15 amino acids. Germline CDR1 SGDLS, CDR2 YYNGEE. V lost 0 bases to trimming and J lost 4 bases, with 12 bases between them. CDR3 DNA sequence: TGTGCCAGCAGCGTAGGGGGTAGTCATGCAGATACGCAGTATTTT. This translates into CASSVGGSHADTQYF.

This clonotype was seen ten or more times. The V gene is TRBV28, the J gene TRBJ1-2, with 7 bases matching TRBD1. The CDR3 is made up of 15 amino acids. CDR1 is MDHEN and CDR2 is SYDVKM in the germline V gene. J lost 2 bases, V lost 4 bases, and 7 bases had no gene match. CDR3 nucleotide sequence: TGTGCCAGCAGTTCTCAATCGACAGGGAACTATGGCTACACCTTC. Its translation: CASSSQSTGNYGYTF.

This clonotype has at least ten counts. The chain is built from TRBV12-3 or TRBV12-4 and TRBJ2-7; no clear D. The CDR3 covers 13 residues. Trimming took 2 bases from V and 2 from J, leaving 7 bases between them. CDR3 sequence (DNA): TGTGCCAGCAGTTTATCCGGGCCCTACGAGCAGTACTTC. Amino acid sequence: CASSLSGPYEQYF.

Details on this clonotype: Given a much more abundant clone one base away, this may be a read error. The chain recombines TRBV29-1 with TRBJ2-7; D remains ambiguous. This CDR3 is 10 amino acids long. Germline assignment: CDR1 SQVTM and CDR2 ANQGSEA. CDR3 coding DNA: TGCAGAGTTGGGGACTACGAGCAGTACTTC. This translates into CRVGDYEQYF.

This clonotype was recorded at least ten times. The chain joins TRBV6-6 to TRBJ2-5, with TRBD1 matching over 9 bases. The J segment lost 4 bases and the V segment lost 0 bases, leaving 6 bases of the junction unmatched. The CDR3 consists of 16 residues. Germline lookup yields CDR1 MNHNY and CDR2 SVGAGI (reference sequence). The CDR3 is CASSYSHRGRRETQYF. The CDR3 bases are TGTGCCAGCAGTTACTCGCACAGGGGGCGACGAGAGACCCAGTACTTC.